Following are 23 T cell receptor beta chains from one sample sequenced in a study of cytomegalovirus exposure and HLA in healthy donors. Primers: 60 Vbeta forward and 13 Jbeta reverse. The table came from immunoSEQ multiplex PCR; TCRdb's copy has only in-frame clones and leaves some out. The table lists under 85,000 clones, roughly 79% of them singletons. Sequencing was performed on PBMCs. The receptors here all came from a man in his forties in good health and CMV-seronegative.

V gene TRBV7-9 combines with J gene TRBJ2-2; 8 nucleotides match TRBD1. V was pared by 4 bases and J by 1 base, with 5 bases of the junction left unmatched. The CDR3 totals 16 residues. CDR1 and CDR2 (germline): SEHNR, FQNEAQ (reference sequence). CDR3 bases: TGTGCCAGCAGCTCCCCGGGGACAGGGAACACCGGGGAGCTGTTTTTT. This encodes CASSSPGTGNTGELFF.

The CDR3 spells CAWKQHYGYTF. Written as DNA, the CDR3 is TGTGCCTGGAAACAGCACTATGGCTACACCTTC. The chain employs TRBV30 and TRBJ1-2, with no clear D. Germline V gives CDR1 GTSNPN, CDR2 SVGIG (reference sequence). V was pared by 4 bases and J by 3 bases, with 6 bases between. There are 11 residues in the CDR3.

The J gene is TRBJ2-7, the V gene TRBV18, with TRBD1 identical over 9 bases. The CDR3 extends over 16 amino acids. Trimming took 3 bases from V and 3 from J; bases not matched to a gene: 9. CDR1 KGHSH and CDR2 LQKENI come from the germline V gene. The CDR3 nucleotides read TGTGCCAGCTCACCCCAAAGTGGGGACAGGGACTACGAGCAGTACTTC. It codes for CASSPQSGDRDYEQYF.

This clone was seen only a few times. The J gene is TRBJ1-2, the V gene TRBV18; D call uncertain. From germline, CDR1 is KGHSH and CDR2 LQKENI. The germline V and J ends were trimmed by 2 bases and 7 bases, with 14 bases remaining between them. The CDR3 spans 14 residues. The CDR3 DNA reads TGTGCCAGCTCACCATCGAGGGAAAAGGGTGGCTACACCTTC. Translation gives CASSPSREKGGYTF.

The V call is TRBV27, the J call TRBJ2-7; 11 bases fit TRBD1. Germline assignment: CDR1 MNHEY and CDR2 SMNVEV (reference sequence). The CDR3 length is 16 residues. Germline trimming cut 0 bases from V and 2 bases from J; bases unmatched to any gene: 3. In nucleotides, the CDR3 is TGTGCCAGCAGTTTATCCGGGACAGGGGGTGCCTACGAGCAGTACTTC. It is translated as CASSLSGTGGAYEQYF.

The J gene is TRBJ1-5, the V gene TRBV29-1; D not certain. This CDR3 spans 13 amino acids. From germline, CDR1 is SQVTM and CDR2 ANQGSEA. Deletions cut 4 bases from V and 4 bases from J, with 11 bases between. CDR3 sequence (DNA): TGCAGCGTTGTAGGCAGCGGTAATCAGCCCCAGCATTTT. The encoded protein is CSVVGSGNQPQHF.

The chain's CDR3 is CASSLIGDTGELFF. In nucleotides, the CDR3 is TGTGCCAGCAGCCTAATAGGGGACACCGGGGAGCTGTTTTTT. The J gene is TRBJ2-2, the V gene TRBV27; weak D call: TRBD1 (5 bases). This CDR3 has 14 amino acids. Germline assignment: CDR1 MNHEY and CDR2 SMNVEV (reference sequence). Trimming left V 6 bases short and J 3 bases short, with 11 bases between.

The chain carries TRBV18 and TRBJ2-3; TRBD1 matches 7 bases. The germline V gene has CDR1 KGHSH and CDR2 LQKENI. Germline trimming cut 6 bases from V and 3 bases from J; bases unmatched to any gene: 3. This CDR3 is 13 amino acids long. CDR3 residues: CASSTGLTDTQYF. CDR3 DNA: TGTGCCAGCTCGACAGGGCTTACAGATACGCAGTATTTT.

The V call is TRBV6-5, the J call TRBJ1-1; 9 bases are a match to TRBD1. This CDR3 has 16 residues. The J segment lost 0 bases and the V segment lost 4 bases, leaving 6 bases of the junction unmatched. The germline CDR1 and CDR2 sequences are MNHEY and SVGAGI. The CDR3 DNA sequence: TGTGCCAGCAGTTTTTGGACAGGGGATTTGAACACTGAAGCTTTCTTT. The encoded protein is CASSFWTGDLNTEAFF.

J is TRBJ2-7 and V is TRBV9; no firm D call. The germline CDR1 and CDR2 sequences are SGDLS and YYNGEE. V gave up 3 bases and J gave up 0 bases, with 10 bases separating them. The CDR3 extends over 14 amino acids. The CDR3, as DNA: TGTGCCAGCAGCGAGACTCCTTACTCCTACGAGCAGTACTTC. It specifies CASSETPYSYEQYF.

The V gene is TRBV4-2, the J gene TRBJ2-6, with 7 positions matching TRBD1. In germline, CDR1 is LGHNA, CDR2 YNFKEQ. The CDR3 consists of 18 residues. Trimming took 0 bases from V and 0 from J; bases not matched to a gene: 5. The CDR3 nucleotides are TGTGCCAGCAGCCAAGAATGGGACAGCAGCTCTGGGGCCAACGTCCTGACTTTC. Amino acids: CASSQEWDSSSGANVLTF.

The chain couples TRBV9 to TRBJ1-2, with 7 bases that match TRBD1. The CDR3 contains 16 residues. The V and J ends lost 3 bases and 8 bases, in that order; junction bases with no gene match: 16. Germline CDR1 is SGDLS and CDR2 is YYNGEE. The CDR3 here is CASSAYQDREGRGYTF. DNA of the CDR3: TGTGCCAGCAGCGCCTACCAAGACAGGGAAGGTCGGGGCTACACCTTC.

The chain combines TRBV27 with TRBJ2-5; 7 bases align to TRBD2. The CDR3 covers 13 residues. In germline, CDR1 is MNHEY, CDR2 SMNVEV (reference sequence). The ends lost 5 bases at V and 3 bases at J; junction bases unmatched: 3. The CDR3 sequence: CASSLLAEETQYF. The CDR3 DNA is TGTGCCAGCAGTCTCCTAGCGGAAGAGACCCAGTACTTC.

V usage is TRBV6-5 and J usage is TRBJ1-1; 7 bases line up with TRBD1. The CDR3 is 12 amino acids. CDR1 and CDR2 (germline): MNHEY, SVGAGI. V was clipped by 5 bases and J by 7 bases; unmatched bases: 4. CDR3 DNA: TGTGCCAGCAGTCCAACAGGGGTTGAAGCTTTCTTT. Translation: CASSPTGVEAFF.

The chain has TRBV6-1 and TRBJ1-6; D is undetermined. CDR1 is MNHNS and CDR2 is SASEGT in the germline V gene. This CDR3 is built from 13 residues. Trimming removed 2 bases at V and 7 bases at J, with 6 bases between. CDR3 nucleotides: TGTGCCAGCAGTGAACCGGGAAATTCACCCCTCCACTTT. This sequence encodes CASSEPGNSPLHF.

The J gene is TRBJ2-1, the V gene TRBV11-1; perhaps TRBD2 as D (5 bases). The CDR3 contains 15 residues. Trimming took 5 bases from V and 7 from J, leaving 18 bases between them. Germline lookup yields CDR1 SGHAT and CDR2 FQDESV (reference sequence). The CDR3 sequence: CASSPHPAAENEQFF. In DNA, the CDR3 is TGTGCCAGCAGCCCCCATCCAGCGGCCGAAAATGAGCAGTTCTTC.

This clone occurred a few times. The rearrangement links TRBV6-1 to TRBJ2-3; tentatively, D is TRBD2 (7 bases). V shed 0 bases and J shed 3 bases, with 13 bases lying between them. CDR1 and CDR2 from the germline V gene are MNHNS and SASEGT. The CDR3 has 16 residues. CDR3 residues: CASSEAGGARTDTQYF. The CDR3 bases are TGTGCCAGCAGTGAAGCGGGGGGGGCCAGGACAGATACGCAGTATTTT.

The V call is TRBV2, the J call TRBJ1-5, with D unresolved. The CDR3 extends over 14 amino acids. Germline CDR1 reads SNHLY; CDR2 reads FYNNEI. V lost 4 bases to trimming and J lost 6 bases, with 13 bases between them. Here the CDR3 DNA reads TGTGCCAGCAGTGTCTCGGCAGGTGGTCAGCCCCAGCATTTT. It is translated as CASSVSAGGQPQHF.

This sequence joins TRBV5-1 and TRBJ2-5; no definite D call. The germline V gene has CDR1 SGHRS and CDR2 YFSETQ. CDR3 length: 14 amino acids. Trimming took off 2 bases at V and 5 bases at J, with 13 bases between the two ends. CDR3 region: CASSFGDPMETQYF. The CDR3 DNA reads TGCGCCAGCAGCTTCGGTGATCCCATGGAGACCCAGTACTTC.

Concerning this clone itself: A junction end diverges from the germline sequence, so it may reflect a read error. The chain recombines TRBV7-9 with TRBJ1-1, with D perhaps matching TRBD1 (6 bases). CDR1 is SEHNR and CDR2 is FQNEAQ in the germline V gene (reference sequence). CDR3 length equals 13 residues. The CDR3 coding sequence is TGTTCCAGCACCACAGGGAGGGCCACTGAAGCTTTCTTT. It is translated as CSSTTGRATEAFF.

A remark on this clone: An end of the junction differs from the germline gene, which may be a read error. The chain joins TRBV2 to TRBJ2-4; D ambiguous. The CDR3 is made up of 12 amino acids. From germline, CDR1 is SNHLY and CDR2 FYNNEI. CDR3 protein: CASSETVNSQYF. CDR3 bases: TGTGCCAGCAGTGAAACGGTAAACAGTCAGTACTTC.

This clone was recorded a few times. The chain carries TRBV5-6 and TRBJ2-3, with TRBD2 matching 7 bases. V lost 3 bases, J lost 4 bases, and 5 bases stayed unmatched. There are 14 residues in the CDR3. The germline V gene encodes CDR1 SGHDT and CDR2 YYEEEE. The CDR3: CASSSGLGADTQYF. The CDR3 DNA reads TGTGCCAGCAGCTCAGGACTAGGCGCAGATACGCAGTATTTT. The full variable domain, rest sourced from reference TRBV5-6 and TRBJ2-3, is DAGVTQSPTHLIKTRGQQVTLRCSPKSGHDTVSWYQQALGQGPQFIFQYYEEEERQRGNFPDRFSGHQFPNYSSELNVNALLLGDSALYLCASSSGLGADTQYFGPGTRLTVL.

The chain joins TRBV7-6 to TRBJ2-7; 7 bases fit TRBD1. The CDR3 covers 14 residues. The ends lost 4 bases at V and 2 bases at J; junction bases unmatched: 5. Germline CDR1 is SGHVS and CDR2 is FNYEAQ. Here the CDR3 DNA reads TGTGCCAGCAGCTCTGCCACAGGGGCCTACGAGCAGTACTTC. Its protein product is CASSSATGAYEQYF. The whole variable domain, filled in from reference TRBV7-6 and TRBJ2-7, reads GAGVSQSPRYKVTKRGQDVALRCDPISGHVSLYWYRQALGQGPEFLTYFNYEAQQDKSGLPNDRFSAERPEGSISTLTIQRTEQRDSAMYRCASSSATGAYEQYFGPGTRLTVT.